This entry lists 12 T cell receptor beta chains sequenced from one sample in a study of quantifying T cell responses using KT2 cells. Study background: TCR alpha and beta constant-region primers primed reverse transcription of RNA.

The cDNA 3' end received a ligated oligonucleotide with a UMI. First-round PCR used about 4 cycles and beta primers RC1.1 and RC1.2 covering TRBC1 and TRBC2. TCRdb ran MiXCR on the UMI-ligation and nested PCR reads and lists one entry per CDR3 protein. The sample has about 30,000 distinct CDR3 sequences, less than 7.5% seen once. Material: PBMCs spiked with cells of the T cell clone KT2. The receptor set was obtained from a human donor.

This clonotype occurred many times. The chain uses TRBV29-1 and TRBJ1-1; D is perhaps TRBD1 (5 bases). The length of the CDR3 is 14 residues. Germline assignment: CDR1 SQVTM and CDR2 ANQGSEA. Trimming cost V 6 bases and J 0 bases, with 14 bases left between them. The CDR3 sequence is CSVMRRQMNTEAFF. In nucleotides, the CDR3 is TGCAGCGTAATGAGAAGACAGATGAACACTGAAGCTTTCTTT.

This rearrangement joins TRBV2 to TRBJ1-2, with no clear D. Germline assignment: CDR1 SNHLY and CDR2 FYNNEI. Trimming shortened V by 7 bases and J by 4 bases, and 10 bases separated the two germline ends. The CDR3 contains 12 residues. In nucleotides, the CDR3 is TGTGCCAGCACGAAGGGCTCCTATGGCTACACCTTC. This translates into CASTKGSYGYTF.

V and J are TRBV9 and TRBJ1-2; weak D call: TRBD1 (5 bases). Trimming removed 6 bases at V and 0 bases at J, with 21 bases between. Germline values: CDR1 SGDLS, CDR2 YYNGEE. The CDR3 consists of 17 residues. CDR3 sequence (DNA): TGTGCCAGCACAAATCCCCCCTCGGGACCCGCTAACTATGGCTACACCTTC. Its protein is CASTNPPSGPANYGYTF.

This clonotype showed up many times. The chain is built from TRBV3-1 and TRBJ1-3, with D tentatively TRBD1 (5 bases). Germline CDR1 LGHDT, CDR2 YNNKEL (reference sequence). V lost 3 bases, J lost 8 bases, and 11 bases lay in between. The CDR3 is 13 amino acids. The CDR3 bases are TGTGCCAGCAGCCAGATCGTAGGGGACACCATATATTTT. Translating gives CASSQIVGDTIYF. Filled out from reference TRBV3-1 and TRBJ1-3, the complete variable domain reads DTAVSQTPKYLVTQMGNDKSIKCEQNLGHDTMYWYKQDSKKFLKIMFSYNNKELIINETVPNRFSPKSPDKAHLNLHINSLELGDSAVYFCASSQIVGDTIYFGEGSWLTVV.

The gene calls are TRBV2 and TRBJ1-5, with D possibly matching TRBD1 (6 bases). V was pared by 6 bases and J by 6 bases, with 21 bases between. The germline CDR1 and CDR2 sequences are SNHLY and FYNNEI. The CDR3 consists of 16 residues. CDR3 DNA: TGTGCCAGCAGGGGAGACCGCAATCTAGGGGGTCAGCCCCAGCATTTT. Protein: CASRGDRNLGGQPQHF.

This clonotype has a count of ten or more. The V gene is TRBV19, the J gene TRBJ2-1; 9 bases align to TRBD2. The V segment lost 6 bases and the J segment 8 bases; nucleotides outside the gene matches: 11. The CDR3 loop spans 15 amino acids. Germline V gene data show CDR1 as LNHDA and CDR2 as SQIVND (reference sequence). CDR3 sequence (DNA): TGTGCCAGTAGGAGTAGCGGGGGCGCGGCCGATGAGCAGTTCTTC. Protein: CASRSSGGAADEQFF.

There are a few counts of this clonotype. V and J are TRBV27 and TRBJ2-3, with 10 nucleotides matching TRBD2. This CDR3 spans 17 amino acids. Germline V gene sequence: CDR1 MNHEY, CDR2 SMNVEV (reference sequence). After removal of 4 bases from V and 6 bases from J, the junction contained 13 bases not matched to a gene. CDR3 protein: CASSSRSGGGSADTQYF. The CDR3 DNA follows: TGTGCCAGCAGTTCACGAAGCGGGGGGGGATCGGCGGATACGCAGTATTTT.

The V call is TRBV4-1, the J call TRBJ1-1, with D maybe TRBD1 (5 bases). Germline-derived CDR1 and CDR2 are MGHRA and YSYEKL. The length of the CDR3 is 15 residues. Trimming stripped 2 bases from V and 6 bases from J, with 16 bases between. This CDR3 is CASSQTTAPGAEAFF. Written as DNA, the CDR3 is TGCGCCAGCAGCCAAACGACAGCCCCCGGGGCTGAAGCTTTCTTT.

This clonotype was detected only a few times. The chain carries TRBV21-1 and TRBJ2-7; whether TRBD1, the table's D call, matches the DNA was not checked. TRBV21-1 is listed as a pseudogene. The CDR3 totals 19 residues. The CDR3 protein is CASSKALRDRDQSSYEQYF. The CDR3 region has the DNA TGTGCCAGCAGCAAAGCGCTGCGGGACAGGGATCAAAGCTCCTACGAGCAGTACTTC.

The chain combines TRBV5-1 with TRBJ2-7; D is undetermined. Trimming removed 4 bases from V and 5 bases from J, with 13 bases in between. CDR1 is SGHRS and CDR2 is YFSETQ in the germline V gene. The CDR3 is made up of 13 amino acids. The CDR3 loop reads CASSNSMRDEQYF. CDR3 in DNA: TGCGCCAGCAGCAATAGCATGCGCGACGAGCAGTACTTC.

V and J are TRBV20-1 and TRBJ2-7, with 10 bases fitting TRBD2. The CDR3 is 14 amino acids. Germline assignment: CDR1 DFQATT and CDR2 SNEGSKA (reference sequence). The V and J ends lost 1 base and 7 bases, in that order; junction bases with no gene match: 7. The CDR3 bases are TGCAGTGCTAGAGTCCTAGCGGGAGTACGGGAGCAGTACTTC. Its translation is CSARVLAGVREQYF.

The table lists this clonotype with many counts. The CDR3 DNA reads TGTGCCAGCATGGACAGGGGGGACTCACCCCTCCACTTT. Encoded protein: CASMDRGDSPLHF. The chain uses TRBV2 and TRBJ1-6, with 10 bases that match TRBD1. J gave up 10 bases and V 7 bases, and 4 bases lay outside the gene matches. CDR1 and CDR2 (germline): SNHLY, FYNNEI. The CDR3 length is 13 residues.